This TCR beta chain was retrieved from a study of shared clonotypes between healthy human individuals. Points from the study as a whole: Sample collection involved blood only; tissue repertoires are likely different. An expected dependence of interdonor clonotype sharing on sequencing depth was noted.

Original processing notes: Junction-only sequences without quality scores were provided by ImmunoSEQ, so filtering was different. The table came from immunoSEQ multiplex PCR; TCRdb's copy has only in-frame clones and leaves some out. For V, J and clone size, that table is used; D and trimming come from the DNA. The sample holds roughly 450,000 clones, 79% seen once. CDR3 length equals 14 residues. Germline CDR1 and CDR2: KGHSH and LQKENI. V lost 4 bases to trimming and J lost 3 bases, with 12 bases between them. Turning to this clone: Its antigen is as yet unknown.

The TCR was taken from a woman aged 40 to 55 in good health. Some clones in this sample may be carry-over from other donors' samples. Input material: PBMCs. The rearrangement joins TRBV18 to TRBJ2-5; possibly TRBD2 for D (5 bases). The CDR3 nucleotides are TGTGCCAGCTCACAAAGCCCGGGGAAAGAGACCCAGTACTTC. As protein: CASSQSPGKETQYF.